This is a list of T cell receptor beta chains from one sample in a study of T cell responses to AZD1222 COVID-19 vaccine. Some clones are missing from TCRdb's copy, which holds only in-frame ones; the method was immunoSEQ multiplex PCR. The sample yields 100,000 to 150,000 clones, around 87% seen once. Source: peripheral blood, taken on day 0 of AZD1222 vaccination. These receptors came from an adult in good health. The CDR3 runs from the conserved cysteine through the conserved F or W. Fields, in order: D gene, clone size, CDR3 length, V gene, J gene, CDR3 protein, CDR3 DNA. The D gene is left open where the match is weak. Clone size, where shown, is once, few, many, or a class for clones that have expanded.

>TRBD2|.|18|TRBV2|TRBJ2-2
CASSVYGGGRDNTGELFF
TGTGCCAGCAGTGTATACGGCGGGGGGCGAGACAACACCGGGGAGCTGTTTTTT
>.|.|10|TRBV5-1|TRBJ2-7
CASRNGEQYF
TGCGCCAGCAGGAATGGGGAGCAGTACTTC
>.|.|14|TRBV6-5|TRBJ1-1
CASSRLAGGTEAFF
TGTGCCAGCAGCCGGCTTGCCGGGGGCACTGAAGCTTTCTTT
>TRBD1|.|14|TRBV5-1|TRBJ1-1
CASSSGQGMTEAFF
TGCGCCAGCAGCTCGGGACAGGGGATGACTGAAGCTTTCTTT
>.|once|15|TRBV28|TRBJ1-2
CASITAGEANYGYTF
TGTGCCAGCATTACTGCCGGGGAAGCTAACTATGGCTACACCTTC
>TRBD1|once|17|TRBV7-2|TRBJ1-6
CASSFYIGQGTNSPLHF
TGTGCCAGCAGCTTCTATATTGGACAGGGCACGAATTCACCCCTCCACTTT
>TRBD1|once|15|TRBV19|TRBJ1-1
CARHAPGTGNTEAFF
TGTGCCAGACATGCTCCCGGGACAGGGAACACTGAAGCTTTCTTT
>TRBD2|.|14|TRBV11-2|TRBJ2-7
CASSPPSGGYEQYF
TGTGCCAGCAGCCCCCCTAGCGGGGGGTACGAGCAGTACTTC
>.|few|14|TRBV9|TRBJ1-3
CASSGGLSGNTIYF
TGTGCCAGCAGCGGCGGGCTCTCTGGAAACACCATATATTTT
>.|.|14|TRBV9|TRBJ2-2
CASSVGSYTGELFF
TGTGCCAGCAGCGTAGGGAGCTACACCGGGGAGCTGTTTTTT
>.|few|12|TRBV6-1|TRBJ1-1
CASSDFYTEAFF
TGTGCCAGCAGTGATTTCTACACTGAAGCTTTCTTT
>TRBD1|.|16|TRBV4-3|TRBJ2-2
CASSRSDRVPTGELFF
TGCGCCAGCAGCCGATCGGACAGGGTCCCAACCGGGGAGCTGTTTTTT
>.|few|14|TRBV2|TRBJ2-7
CASSETGRRGEQYF
TGTGCCAGCAGTGAAACAGGGCGGCGGGGTGAGCAGTACTTC
>.|.|12|TRBV7-2|TRBJ2-3
CASRAPTDTQYF
TGTGCCAGCAGAGCTCCCACAGATACGCAGTATTTT
>.|.|15|TRBV5-1|TRBJ2-7
CASSLGDTNPLEQYF
TGCGCCAGCAGCTTGGGCGATACCAATCCCCTCGAGCAGTACTTC
>TRBD1|.|14|TRBV5-1|TRBJ1-2
CASSSGQGDYGYTF
TGCGCCAGCAGCTCGGGACAGGGGGACTATGGCTACACCTTC
>.|.|12|TRBV28|TRBJ1-1
CASSATHETGPF
TGTGCCAGCAGTGCAACACATGAAACAGGACCTTTT
>.|few|13|TRBV25-1|TRBJ1-1
CASSPIASTEAFF
TGTGCCAGCAGTCCCATCGCTAGCACTGAAGCTTTCTTT
>TRBD1|.|16|TRBV18|TRBJ2-1
CASSPPGQQIYNEQFF
TGTGCCAGCTCACCACCGGGACAGCAGATCTACAATGAGCAGTTCTTC
>.|.|15|TRBV7-3|TRBJ2-7
CASSLSGDRSYEQYF
TGTGCCAGCAGCTTAAGTGGTGACAGATCCTACGAGCAGTACTTC